The next 27 T cell receptor beta chains were all read from a single sample in a study of kidney transplant recipient with SARS-CoV-2 infection. TCRdb reprocessed the reads with MiXCR, giving one entry per CDR3 protein. Of approximately 240,000 distinct CDR3 sequences in the sample, less than 35% were seen once. Specimen: a blood sample, collected at baseline and on day 111 from a kidney transplant recipient. The receptors were sampled from a young adult male patient who had COVID-19 and was a kidney transplant recipient. These T cells may partly come from the graft donor.

This clonotype has ten or more counts. The chain joins TRBV5-1 to TRBJ1-2, with TRBD1 identical over 9 bases. The CDR3 is made up of 14 amino acids. The junction had 6 bases not matched to a gene; V was cut back by 4 bases and J by 5 bases. Germline V gene sequence: CDR1 SGHRS, CDR2 YFSETQ. DNA for the CDR3: TGCGCCAGCAGCACACCTGACAGGGGGTATGGCTACACCTTC. It specifies CASSTPDRGYGYTF.

This clonotype occurred a few times. V is TRBV11-3 and J is TRBJ2-3, with 8 bases aligning to TRBD2. In germline, CDR1 is SGHNT, CDR2 YENEEA. Unmatched junction bases numbered 4, after V lost 2 bases and J lost 0 bases. The CDR3 is made up of 16 amino acids. CDR3 sequence: CASSLRGGPSTDTQYF. In nucleotides, the CDR3 is TGTGCCAGCAGCTTACGGGGGGGGCCTAGCACAGATACGCAGTATTTT.

In this sample, this clonotype turned up many times. The chain joins TRBV12-5 to TRBJ1-2, with D tentatively TRBD1 (5 bases). The V end was cut by 5 bases, the J end by 4 bases, with 23 bases between. Germline values: CDR1 LGHNT, CDR2 FRNRAP. The CDR3 runs to 17 residues. The CDR3 DNA is TGTGCTAGTGGTCACGAACCTTTGCAGGGAAAGACCTATGGCTACACCTTC. This codes for CASGHEPLQGKTYGYTF.

This clonotype was counted at least ten times. The CDR3 loop reads CASSLGGYHGKTYGYTF. CDR3 DNA: TGTGCCAGCAGCCTTGGAGGATACCATGGAAAGACCTATGGCTACACCTTC. This chain uses TRBV7-9 with TRBJ1-2; D call uncertain. CDR1 is SEHNR, CDR2 FQNEAQ, per germline (reference sequence). The CDR3 has 17 residues. The V end lost 5 bases, the J end lost 4 bases, and 23 bases lay between the germline ends.

This clonotype was counted many times. The chain recombines TRBV7-8 with TRBJ1-1; TRBD1 might be the D (5 bases). Germline V gives CDR1 SGHVS, CDR2 FQNEAQ. The length of the CDR3 is 15 residues. The ends were cut back, 5 bases at V and 3 bases at J, with 16 bases in the middle. CDR3 amino acids: CASSDKGLLYTEAFF. CDR3 nucleotides: TGTGCCAGCAGCGATAAGGGACTGTTATACACTGAAGCTTTCTTT.

This clonotype appeared a few times. V is TRBV27 and J is TRBJ2-5; possibly TRBD1 for D (5 bases). The CDR3 runs 15 residues. V was trimmed by 2 bases and J by 5 bases, leaving 15 bases between them. Per the germline V gene, CDR1 is MNHEY and CDR2 is SMNVEV (reference sequence). Written as DNA, the CDR3 is TGTGCCAGCAGTTTAACTCCTAGGGGCCACGAGACCCAGTACTTC. Residues: CASSLTPRGHETQYF.

The chain links TRBV10-3 to TRBJ2-3, with TRBD1 as a possible D gene (5 bases). Germline CDR1 reads ENHRY; CDR2 reads SYGVKD. Trimming cost V 2 bases and J 2 bases, with 11 bases left between them. There are 15 residues in the CDR3. The CDR3 loop reads CAISEPGRDTDTQYF. The DNA for the CDR3 is TGTGCCATCAGTGAGCCAGGCAGGGACACAGATACGCAGTATTTT.

The gene calls are TRBV6-5 and TRBJ2-1; TRBD2 aligns across 12 bases. Germline trimming cut 5 bases from V and 5 bases from J; bases unmatched to any gene: 4. The germline gives CDR1 MNHEY, CDR2 SVGAGI. This CDR3 comprises 15 residues. The CDR3 region is CASSAGLAGNNEQFF. CDR3 sequence (DNA): TGTGCCAGCAGTGCCGGACTAGCGGGGAACAATGAGCAGTTCTTC.

As concerns this clonotype: This may stem from a read error, because a much larger clone lies one nucleotide away. In nucleotides, the CDR3 is TGCGCCAGCAGCTTCGACAGGGTGAGTTCACCCCTCCGCTTT. Protein sequence: CASSFDRVSSPLRF. This chain links TRBV5-1 with TRBJ1-6; 7 positions agree with TRBD1. CDR1 is SGHRS, CDR2 YFSETQ, per germline. The CDR3 length is 14 residues.

On this clonotype itself: A single base separates this from a much larger clone, so it may be a read error. This sequence joins TRBV16 and TRBJ1-2, with D hard to call. The CDR3 consists of 17 residues. The germline CDR1 and CDR2 sequences are KGHSY and FQNENV. Deletions cut 5 bases from V and 4 bases from J, with 23 bases between. The CDR3 protein is CASSYVMVARKTYGYTF. CDR3 in DNA: TGTGCCAGCAGCTATGTAATGGTCGCTAGAAAGACCTATGGCTACACCTTC.

This clonotype showed up many times. V gene TRBV21-1 combines with J gene TRBJ2-3. TRBV21-1 has pseudogene status. There are 17 residues in the CDR3. CDR3: CASRGEVATVMQDTQYF. The CDR3 DNA follows: TGTGCCAGCAGAGGTGAGGTAGCTACAGTCATGCAAGATACGCAGTATTTT.

In its sample, this clonotype was seen many times. CDR3 in DNA: TGTGCCAGCAGTGAGGACAGGGATCTTGGGCAGTACTTC. Protein product: CASSEDRDLGQYF. This chain uses TRBV2 with TRBJ2-7; the match to TRBD1 covers 8 bases. The CDR3 has 13 amino acids. Trimming took 3 bases from V and 9 from J; bases not matched to a gene: 7. CDR1 and CDR2 from the germline V gene are SNHLY and FYNNEI.

Concerning this clonotype itself: This may be a read error: a much more frequent sequence differs by one nucleotide. As the CDR3 is not closed by the conserved phenylalanine or tryptophan, this likely results from a read error. The CDR3 reads CASSYTGGLSVEQYS. The CDR3 DNA follows: TGTGCCAGCAGTTATACAGGGGGCCTATCAGTCGAGCAGTACTCC. V is TRBV6-8 and J is TRBJ2-5; TRBD1 agrees at 9 bases. TRBJ2-7 matches the DNA end more closely, so the J call is doubtful. Per the germline V gene, CDR1 is MNHGY and CDR2 is SAAAGT. This CDR3 is built from 15 residues.

A remark on this clonotype: At one boundary the junction diverges from the germline segment, which might be a read error. The chain is built from TRBV7-7 and TRBJ1-2, with a tentative D call TRBD1 (5 bases). In germline, CDR1 is SSHAT, CDR2 FNYEAQ (reference sequence). CDR3 length equals 17 residues. The CDR3 region has the DNA TGTGACAGCAGCCAGGGAATTAAGTGCCGAAAGACCTATGGCTACACCTTC. Its translation is CDSSQGIKCRKTYGYTF. Full variable domain (missing parts from reference TRBV7-7 and TRBJ1-2): GAGVSQSPRYKVTKRGQDVTLRCDPISSHATLYWYQQALGQGPEFLTYFNYEAQPDKSGLPSDRFSAERPEGSISTLTIQRTEQRDSAMYRCDSSQGIKCRKTYGYTFGSGTRLTVV.

In its sample, this clonotype was seen many times. This chain joins TRBV20-1 and TRBJ1-1; 12 positions agree with TRBD1. The V gene end was trimmed by 6 bases and the J gene end by 3 bases; junction bases not matched to a gene: 8. CDR1 and CDR2 (germline): DFQATT, SNEGSKA (reference sequence). The CDR3 is 15 residues long. Written as DNA, the CDR3 is TGCAGTGCCCCCCCGGGGACAGGGGGCTACACTGAAGCTTTCTTT. The encoded protein is CSAPPGTGGYTEAFF.

Of note for this clonotype: Just one base apart from a much larger clone, this may be a read error. The chain has TRBV9 and TRBJ2-7; possibly TRBD1 for D (5 bases). The CDR3 spans 13 residues. Germline lookup yields CDR1 SGDLS and CDR2 YYNGEE. Trimming shortened V by 4 bases and J by 5 bases, and 13 bases separated the two germline ends. The CDR3 DNA is TGTGCCAGCAGCACCAGGGCTGGACACGAGCAGTACTTC. It specifies CASSTRAGHEQYF.

This clonotype appeared many times. V and J are TRBV30 and TRBJ2-5, with D perhaps being TRBD1 or TRBD2 (5 bases each). V dropped 5 bases and J dropped 7 bases, with 8 bases sitting between them. This CDR3 is built from 10 residues. From germline, CDR1 is GTSNPN and CDR2 SVGIG (reference sequence). In DNA form, the CDR3 reads TGTGCCTGGGGGGGTAGGACCCAGTACTTC. Encoded protein: CAWGGRTQYF.

This clonotype appeared many times. The chain carries TRBV6-9 and TRBJ1-2; D is uncertain. The ends were cut back, 5 bases at V and 4 bases at J, with 23 bases in the middle. Germline CDR1 reads MNHGY; CDR2 reads SVAAGI. The CDR3 contains 17 residues. DNA of the CDR3: TGTGCCAGCAGTCGTAGCTCGCCTTACGGAAAGACCTATGGCTACACCTTC. Protein sequence: CASSRSSPYGKTYGYTF.

On this clonotype itself: This could be a read error, since a much larger clone is one nucleotide away. V gene TRBV7-9 combines with J gene TRBJ1-1; no clear D gene. The CDR3 sequence is 13 residues long. V was shortened by 5 bases and J by 10 bases, with 17 bases between the two germline ends. Germline V CDR1 and CDR2: SEHNR, FQNEAQ (reference sequence). CDR3 amino acids: CASSLDSPLGAFF. CDR3 sequence (DNA): TGTGCCAGCAGCCTCGACTCTCCCCTTGGAGCTTTCTTT. Looking up the rest from reference TRBV7-9 and TRBJ1-1 gives the full variable domain: DTGVSQNPRHKITKRGQNVTFRCDPISEHNRLYWYRQTLGQGPEFLTYFQNEAQLEKSRLLSDRFSAERPKGSFSTLEIQRTEQGDSAMYLCASSLDSPLGAFFGQGTRLTVV.

This clonotype was detected ten times or more. The V gene is TRBV5-1, the J gene TRBJ1-1, with TRBD1 matching 8 bases. In germline, CDR1 is SGHRS, CDR2 YFSETQ. V was pared by 4 bases and J by 6 bases, with 8 bases of the junction left unmatched. The CDR3 extends over 14 amino acids. The CDR3 loop reads CASSRRDRLSEAFF. The CDR3 DNA follows: TGCGCCAGCAGCAGGCGGGACAGGTTGTCTGAAGCTTTCTTT.

V usage is TRBV7-3 and J usage is TRBJ2-3; D assignment may be TRBD1 or TRBD2 (5 bases each). This CDR3 comprises 14 residues. With 3 bases removed from V and 4 bases from J, the gap between germline ends came to 11 bases. In germline, CDR1 is SGHTA, CDR2 FQGTGA. DNA for the CDR3: TGTGCCAGCAGCTTTTCGAGGGGAGCAGATACGCAGTATTTT. Translating it yields CASSFSRGADTQYF.

This clonotype occurred once. Being one base from a much bigger clone, this may be a read error. V usage is TRBV2 and J usage is TRBJ2-5; tentatively, D is TRBD1 (6 bases). The last part of the DNA fits TRBJ2-7 better; the J call may be wrong. Germline V gene sequence: CDR1 SNHLY, CDR2 FYNNEI. CDR3 length: 14 amino acids. The CDR3 nucleotides are TGTGCCAGCAGTAGGGACATGGGTATACACGAGCAGTACTTC. It specifies CASSRDMGIHEQYF.

As regards this clonotype: This may be a read error: a much more frequent sequence differs by one nucleotide. The rearrangement uses TRBV28 and TRBJ2-7; 9 bases are shared with TRBD1. V was pared by 6 bases and J by 10 bases, with 13 bases of the junction left unmatched. The CDR3 has 14 residues. The germline V gene encodes CDR1 MDHEN and CDR2 SYDVKM. The DNA of the CDR3 is TGTGCCAGCAGATCCGGACAGGGGCGTCAGATCCAGTACTTC. This codes for CASRSGQGRQIQYF.

This clonotype occurred many times. Relative to the germline gene, one junction end is altered; a read error may explain this. Written as DNA, the CDR3 is TGTGCCAGCAGAGGAGTGGGGTCCCCTGGCGAGCAGTACTTC. It encodes CASRGVGSPGEQYF. The chain links TRBV10-2 to TRBJ2-7; D gene ambiguous. CDR3 size: 14 residues. CDR1 is WSHSY and CDR2 is SAAADI in the germline V gene.

Notes on this clonotype: A much bigger clone sits one base away, suggesting this may be a read error. The CDR3 does not end in the conserved phenylalanine or tryptophan, so this is likely a read error. The chain has TRBV15 and TRBJ1-2; the D is unclear. Germline CDR1 is LNHNV and CDR2 is YYDKDF (reference sequence). The CDR3 length is 17 residues. The germline V and J ends were trimmed by 5 bases and 4 bases, with 23 bases remaining between them. The CDR3 coding sequence is TGTGCCACCAGCCTTAACAAAAGGTGTGGAAAGACCTATGGCTACACCCTC. As protein: CATSLNKRCGKTYGYTL.

With regard to this clonotype: The junction and the germline gene differ at one end; a read error may be behind it. V is TRBV5-1 and J is TRBJ1-2; D is unclear. Germline V CDR1 and CDR2: SGHRS, YFSETQ. The CDR3 loop spans 16 amino acids. The CDR3 DNA reads TGCACCAGCGTGGGTGTATCGGTTCGAAAGACCTATGGCTACACCTTC. It translates to CTSVGVSVRKTYGYTF.

Worth noting for this clonotype: This clone may be a read error of a much larger clone one base away. This sequence joins TRBV5-6 and TRBJ1-5, with D hard to call. The CDR3 has 16 residues. Germline loops: CDR1 SGHDT, CDR2 YYEEEE. V lost 2 bases, J lost 1 base, and 13 bases lay in between. CDR3 DNA: TGTGCCAGCAGCTTACGGGGAGGCAGGAGCAATCAGCCCCAGCATTTT. Translation: CASSLRGGRSNQPQHF.